The clone carrying this TCR beta chain was observed a few times. Its antigen is undetermined. The ends were cut back, 2 bases at V and 7 bases at J, with 10 bases in the middle. The germline gives CDR1 SGHRS, CDR2 YFSETQ. The CDR3 has 14 amino acids. This sample stems from a study of T cell repertoires in cytomegalovirus infection. TCRdb re-derived calls from the reads in MiXCR, one entry per CDR3 protein. The repertoire holds roughly 730,000 distinct CDR3 sequences, with around 32% as singletons. V and J are TRBV5-1 and TRBJ1-6; possibly TRBD1 for D (6 bases). This TCR came from a human donor in good health (CMV status not recorded). Some clones in this sample may be carry-over from other donors' samples. The sequenced sample was cultured PBMCs, obtained from culture after CMV antigen stimulation. CDR3 region: CASSFRTENSPLHF. In nucleotides, the CDR3 is TGCGCCAGCAGCTTTAGGACAGAGAATTCACCCCTCCACTTT.